This T cell receptor beta chain was found in a study of early T cells in non-severe SARS-CoV-2 infection. Study details: Sequencing of unsorted whole blood was done on bulk RNA, leaving chains unpaired.

This clonotype was seen at least ten times. Its specificity is not known. Individual cDNA molecules received unique molecular identifiers during library preparation. Each CDR3 protein is one row after TCRdb ran MiXCR on the 5' RACE reads. Among around 46,000 distinct CDR3 sequences listed, 5% to 5.5% were seen once. The CDR3 is made up of 15 amino acids. The germline gives CDR1 KGHDR, CDR2 SFDVKD. V shed 5 bases, J shed 4 bases, and the junction held 9 bases outside the gene matches. Points from the study as a whole: Lookups in VDJdb leaned toward anti-spike CD8 responses and missed private and CD4 specificities.

The V call is TRBV24-1, the J call TRBJ2-5, with TRBD1 identical over 7 bases. The sequencing here drew on whole blood, taken at baseline. The origin of this receptor is an adult who was a healthcare worker with PCR-confirmed SARS-CoV-2 infection or an uninfected control (not recorded which). As DNA, the CDR3 is TGTGCCACCAGTGTGAAGGGACAGAGACTAGAGACCCAGTACTTC. Protein sequence: CATSVKGQRLETQYF.